The 28 T cell receptor beta chains given below trace back to one sample, sequenced in a study of T-cell memory formation after mild COVID-19. Each CDR3 protein is one row after TCRdb ran MiXCR on the 5' RACE reads. The repertoire holds some 250,000 distinct CDR3 sequences, approximately 9% seen once, with 22% in the top ten. Material: PBMCs or a T cell subset sorted from them (not recorded which). The source of these receptors is a young man who had mild COVID-19 (a few samples of this study predate the infection). Cell type and time point are not known.

V is TRBV6-2 or TRBV6-3 and J is TRBJ2-3; no definite D call. The CDR3 length is 15 residues. The V end lost 6 bases, the J end lost 5 bases, and 18 bases lay between the germline ends. CDR1 and CDR2 from the germline V gene are MNHEY and SVGEGT. The CDR3: CASSSPVLGGDTQYF. For the CDR3, the DNA is TGTGCCAGCAGCTCCCCGGTACTCGGTGGAGATACGCAGTATTTT.

The J gene is TRBJ2-5, the V gene TRBV5-1; 11 nucleotides agree with TRBD2. The junction had 3 bases not matched to a gene; V was cut back by 4 bases and J by 4 bases. The CDR3 runs 14 residues. Looked up from germline, CDR1 is SGHRS and CDR2 is YFSETQ. This chain's CDR3 is CASSTTSGAETQYF. The DNA for the CDR3 is TGCGCCAGCAGCACGACTAGCGGGGCAGAGACCCAGTACTTC.

There are a few counts of this clonotype. The DNA of the CDR3 is TGTGCCAGCAGTGACGACAGGGGAGGTCTTGATACGCAGTATTTT. It yields the protein CASSDDRGGLDTQYF. The chain uses TRBV6-2 or TRBV6-3 and TRBJ2-3; 8 bases match TRBD1. Germline V gives CDR1 MNHEY, CDR2 SVGEGT. After removal of 5 bases from V and 6 bases from J, the junction contained 10 bases not matched to a gene. The CDR3 extends over 15 amino acids.

This clonotype was seen a few times. The chain couples TRBV12-3 or TRBV12-4 to TRBJ2-7; unclear D gene. The CDR3 is 13 amino acids. V was clipped by 5 bases and J by 3 bases, with 11 bases between them. The CDR3 region is CASSPSGNYEQYV. CDR3 in DNA: TGTGCCAGCAGTCCCTCAGGAAACTACGAGCAGTACGTC.

The chain carries TRBV7-2 and TRBJ2-1; perhaps TRBD2 as D (5 bases). V lost 5 bases, J lost 7 bases, and 9 bases lay in between. This CDR3 has 12 residues. Germline loops: CDR1 SGHTA, CDR2 FQGNSA. The CDR3 bases are TGTGCCAGCAGCCAGTCGGGAAATGAGCAGTTCTTC. Amino acids: CASSQSGNEQFF. Filled out from reference TRBV7-2 and TRBJ2-1, the complete variable domain reads GAGVSQSPSNKVTEKGKDVELRCDPISGHTALYWYRQSLGQGLEFLIYFQGNSAPDKSGLPSDRFSAERTGGSVSTLTIQRTQQEDSAVYLCASSQSGNEQFFGPGTRLTVL.

This clonotype came up a few times. The chain employs TRBV2 and TRBJ2-7; 7 bases line up with TRBD1. This CDR3 is 14 amino acids long. CDR1 and CDR2 from the germline V gene are SNHLY and FYNNEI. The V gene end was trimmed by 7 bases and the J gene end by 3 bases; junction bases not matched to a gene: 9. In nucleotides, the CDR3 is TGTGCCAGCACCACGACAGGGATAATCTACGAGCAGTACTTC. Its translation is CASTTTGIIYEQYF.

The chain combines TRBV27 with TRBJ1-2; 10 bases are a match to TRBD1. V was pared by 6 bases and J by 8 bases, with 9 bases of the junction left unmatched. The CDR3 consists of 14 residues. Germline V gives CDR1 MNHEY, CDR2 SMNVEV (reference sequence). Here the CDR3 DNA reads TGTGCCAGCAGGCCGGGACAGGGGATGGGAGGCTACACCTTC. Translated: CASRPGQGMGGYTF.

The chain combines TRBV19 with TRBJ1-2; 12 bases map to TRBD1. This CDR3 has 17 residues. The germline CDR1 and CDR2 sequences are LNHDA and SQIVND (reference sequence). J was trimmed by 6 bases and V by 7 bases; bases with no gene match: 15. CDR3 sequence (DNA): TGTGCCAGTACAGGGGACAGGGGGCTCACCACCCCCCATGGCTACACCTTC. It yields the protein CASTGDRGLTTPHGYTF. The full variable domain, its missing parts supplied by reference TRBV19 and TRBJ1-2, is DGGITQSPKYLFRKEGQNVTLSCEQNLNHDAMYWYRQDPGQGLRLIYYSQIVNDFQKGDIAEGYSVSREKKESFPLTVTSAQKNPTAFYLCASTGDRGLTTPHGYTFGSGTRLTVV.

The V call is TRBV7-8, the J call TRBJ2-3; D perhaps matches TRBD2 (7 bases). The CDR3 has 19 amino acids. Trimming pared 6 bases from V and 5 bases from J, leaving 30 bases between. Germline CDR1 and CDR2: SGHVS and FQNEAQ. DNA for the CDR3: TGTGCCAGCAGTCACGTGGGTGGTATGGGGGGGCCCCCAGTAGATACGCAGTATTTT. Amino acid sequence: CASSHVGGMGGPPVDTQYF.

This clonotype was counted ten times or more. The V gene is TRBV10-3, the J gene TRBJ1-2; possibly TRBD1 for D (6 bases). This CDR3 is built from 16 residues. The V end lost 4 bases, the J end lost 5 bases, and 20 bases lay between the germline ends. Germline-derived CDR1 and CDR2 are ENHRY and SYGVKD. The CDR3 loop is CAISVAGTKSGYGYTF. CDR3 coding DNA: TGTGCCATCAGTGTTGCCGGGACAAAGTCCGGATATGGCTACACCTTC.

This clonotype appeared a few times. The rearrangement uses TRBV7-2 and TRBJ2-5; no clear D gene. The CDR3 length is 15 residues. Trimming stripped 4 bases from V and 5 bases from J, with 17 bases between. Germline V gives CDR1 SGHTA, CDR2 FQGNSA. The CDR3 spells CASSYGRGGHETQYF. The DNA for the CDR3 is TGTGCCAGCAGCTACGGCCGCGGTGGCCACGAGACCCAGTACTTC.

CDR3 amino acids: CRGAGETQYF. In DNA form, the CDR3 reads TGCAGGGGGGCTGGAGAGACCCAGTACTTC. The rearrangement joins TRBV20-1 to TRBJ2-5, with D tentatively TRBD1 (6 bases). Germline lookup yields CDR1 DFQATT and CDR2 SNEGSKA (reference sequence). CDR3 size: 10 residues.

The J gene is TRBJ2-7, the V gene TRBV27; 11 bases map to TRBD2. The CDR3 runs to 19 residues. Looked up from germline, CDR1 is MNHEY and CDR2 is SMNVEV (reference sequence). The V segment lost 1 base and the J segment 3 bases; nucleotides outside the gene matches: 14. The CDR3 DNA reads TGTGCCAGCAGTTTATTTCCTATCACTAGCGGGGGCCCTGGCTACGAGCAGTACTTC. Amino acid sequence: CASSLFPITSGGPGYEQYF.

The genes are TRBV4-3 and TRBJ1-5; D gene ambiguous. Looked up from germline, CDR1 is LGHNA and CDR2 is YSLEER. This CDR3 comprises 17 residues. With 1 base removed from V and 14 bases from J, the gap between germline ends came to 27 bases. CDR3 bases: TGCGCCAGCAGCCAAGCCTGGTACAGCCAAGGCCTGCAGGCCGAGCATTTT. This gives the protein CASSQAWYSQGLQAEHF.

The V and J genes are TRBV9 and TRBJ1-5; D unclear. Per germline, CDR1 SGDLS and CDR2 YYNGEE. The V and J ends lost 0 bases and 7 bases respectively, with 5 bases between them. The CDR3 has 12 amino acids. This chain's CDR3 is CASSVEGQPQHF. The CDR3 DNA is TGTGCCAGCAGCGTAGAGGGACAGCCCCAGCATTTT.

This clonotype was seen only a few times. The chain couples TRBV19 to TRBJ1-1, with a tentative D call TRBD1 (5 bases). The germline V gene has CDR1 LNHDA and CDR2 SQIVND (reference sequence). The CDR3 is made up of 14 amino acids. Deletions cut 9 bases from V and 1 base from J, with 15 bases between. As DNA, the CDR3 is TGTGCCAGGCCTCCGGGGCAGGGGAACACTGAAGCTTTCTTT. Translation gives CARPPGQGNTEAFF.

This clonotype was detected a few times. This sequence joins TRBV4-2 and TRBJ2-7; no definite D call. V lost 4 bases, J lost 2 bases, and 12 bases lay in between. The CDR3 spans 14 residues. From germline, CDR1 is LGHNA and CDR2 YNFKEQ. The CDR3 nucleotides are TGTGCCAGCAGCCCAGGAGCCACAACCTACGAGCAGTACTTC. Translation: CASSPGATTYEQYF.

This clonotype was recorded a few times. This chain connects TRBV20-1 to TRBJ1-4; D might be TRBD1 (6 bases). V lost 0 bases and J lost 7, with 12 bases in between. The CDR3 runs to 14 residues. CDR1 is DFQATT, CDR2 SNEGSKA, per germline (reference sequence). The CDR3 nucleotides are TGCAGTGCTAGAGATCGGACAGAGGGTGAAAAACTGTTTTTT. This gives the protein CSARDRTEGEKLFF.

CDR3 region: CASSPMGNDQPQHF. Here the CDR3 DNA reads TGTGCCAGCAGCCCCATGGGGAACGATCAGCCCCAGCATTTT. V usage is TRBV5-5 and J usage is TRBJ1-5; no clear D gene. The CDR3 extends over 14 amino acids. V gave up 4 bases and J gave up 5 bases, with 13 bases separating them. In germline, CDR1 is SGHKS, CDR2 YYEKEE (reference sequence).

This chain joins TRBV3-1 and TRBJ2-3; possible D gene TRBD2, 5 bases. CDR1 and CDR2 from the germline V gene are LGHDT and YNNKEL (reference sequence). V lost 6 bases, J lost 6 bases, and 16 bases lay in between. The CDR3 has 14 residues. The CDR3 coding sequence is TGTGCCAGCAGAAGGAGCGGCCGCGTCGATACGCAGTATTTT. It is translated as CASRRSGRVDTQYF.

The chain employs TRBV4-1 and TRBJ2-7, with D maybe TRBD2 (6 bases). The CDR3 length is 14 residues. CDR1 is MGHRA, CDR2 YSYEKL, per germline. The V and J ends lost 0 bases and 3 bases respectively, with 9 bases between them. The CDR3 coding sequence is TGCGCCAGCAGCCAAGATCGGACTAACTACGAGCAGTACTTC. This codes for CASSQDRTNYEQYF.

This clonotype appeared a few times. The chain couples TRBV29-1 to TRBJ2-3, with 7 nucleotides matching TRBD1. V was pared by 6 bases and J by 2 bases, with 14 bases of the junction left unmatched. Germline V gives CDR1 SQVTM, CDR2 ANQGSEA. This CDR3 contains 16 residues. CDR3: CSVMSPDRAYTDTQYF. Written as DNA, the CDR3 is TGCAGCGTCATGAGCCCTGACAGGGCGTACACAGATACGCAGTATTTT.

V usage is TRBV5-6 and J usage is TRBJ2-1; D might be TRBD1 (5 bases). This CDR3 has 15 residues. Germline CDR1 and CDR2: SGHDT and YYEEEE. V was pared by 1 base and J by 7 bases, with 15 bases between. CDR3 in amino acids: CASSLKGAGLNEQFF. The CDR3 DNA is TGTGCCAGCAGCTTGAAAGGGGCAGGATTAAATGAGCAGTTCTTC. Looking up the rest from reference TRBV5-6 and TRBJ2-1 gives the full variable domain: DAGVTQSPTHLIKTRGQQVTLRCSPKSGHDTVSWYQQALGQGPQFIFQYYEEEERQRGNFPDRFSGHQFPNYSSELNVNALLLGDSALYLCASSLKGAGLNEQFFGPGTRLTVL.

The chain combines TRBV20-1 with TRBJ1-1; no firm D call. V was shortened by 5 bases and J by 1 base, with 14 bases between the two germline ends. Per germline, CDR1 DFQATT and CDR2 SNEGSKA (reference sequence). This CDR3 has 14 amino acids. In DNA form, the CDR3 reads TGCAGTGCTGCAAAAACTGCGGGGAACACTGAAGCTTTCTTT. Translating gives CSAAKTAGNTEAFF.

A few counts support this clonotype. In nucleotides, the CDR3 is TGTGCCAGCTCACCATGGGAGGGGGCGACTGGCACTGAAGCTTTCTTT. Translation gives CASSPWEGATGTEAFF. The chain links TRBV18 to TRBJ1-1; 7 bases fit TRBD1. The ends lost 2 bases at V and 4 bases at J; junction bases unmatched: 10. This CDR3 contains 16 residues. CDR1 KGHSH and CDR2 LQKENI come from the germline V gene.

The J gene is TRBJ1-2, the V gene TRBV7-2; 7 nucleotides match TRBD1. The ends lost 2 bases at V and 4 bases at J; junction bases unmatched: 10. CDR3 length: 16 residues. The germline gives CDR1 SGHTA, CDR2 FQGNSA. The CDR3: CASSLPRGRLAYGYTF. The CDR3 region has the DNA TGTGCCAGCAGCTTACCGAGGGGGCGATTGGCCTATGGCTACACCTTC.

There are a few counts of this clonotype. The chain recombines TRBV2 with TRBJ1-2; 10 bases fit TRBD1. Germline values: CDR1 SNHLY, CDR2 FYNNEI. After removal of 6 bases from V and 4 bases from J, the junction contained 8 bases not matched to a gene. This CDR3 has 15 residues. This CDR3 reads CASRRPGQGRYGYTF. CDR3 in DNA: TGTGCCAGCAGGCGCCCGGGACAGGGGCGCTATGGCTACACCTTC.

CDR3 residues: CASSLAEGSPLHF. CDR3 DNA: TGTGCCAGCAGCTTAGCGGAGGGATCACCCCTCCACTTT. The J gene is TRBJ1-6, the V gene TRBV7-6; D ambiguous. The CDR3 covers 13 residues. The germline V gene has CDR1 SGHVS and CDR2 FNYEAQ. V was pared by 0 bases and J by 10 bases, with 7 bases between.